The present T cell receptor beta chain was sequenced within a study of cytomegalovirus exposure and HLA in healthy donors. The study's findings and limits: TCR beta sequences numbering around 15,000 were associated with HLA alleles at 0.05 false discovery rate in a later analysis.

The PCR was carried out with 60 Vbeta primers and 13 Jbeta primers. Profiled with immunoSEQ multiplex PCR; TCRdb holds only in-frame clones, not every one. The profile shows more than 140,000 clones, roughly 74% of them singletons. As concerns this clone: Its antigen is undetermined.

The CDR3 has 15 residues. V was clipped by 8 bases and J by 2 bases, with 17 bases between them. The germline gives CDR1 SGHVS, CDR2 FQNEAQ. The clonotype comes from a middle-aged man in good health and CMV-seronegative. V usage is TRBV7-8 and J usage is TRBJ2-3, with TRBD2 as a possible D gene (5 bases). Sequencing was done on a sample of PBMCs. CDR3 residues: CASGLPVRDTDTQYF. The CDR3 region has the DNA TGTGCCAGCGGTCTCCCGGTACGGGACACAGATACGCAGTATTTT.